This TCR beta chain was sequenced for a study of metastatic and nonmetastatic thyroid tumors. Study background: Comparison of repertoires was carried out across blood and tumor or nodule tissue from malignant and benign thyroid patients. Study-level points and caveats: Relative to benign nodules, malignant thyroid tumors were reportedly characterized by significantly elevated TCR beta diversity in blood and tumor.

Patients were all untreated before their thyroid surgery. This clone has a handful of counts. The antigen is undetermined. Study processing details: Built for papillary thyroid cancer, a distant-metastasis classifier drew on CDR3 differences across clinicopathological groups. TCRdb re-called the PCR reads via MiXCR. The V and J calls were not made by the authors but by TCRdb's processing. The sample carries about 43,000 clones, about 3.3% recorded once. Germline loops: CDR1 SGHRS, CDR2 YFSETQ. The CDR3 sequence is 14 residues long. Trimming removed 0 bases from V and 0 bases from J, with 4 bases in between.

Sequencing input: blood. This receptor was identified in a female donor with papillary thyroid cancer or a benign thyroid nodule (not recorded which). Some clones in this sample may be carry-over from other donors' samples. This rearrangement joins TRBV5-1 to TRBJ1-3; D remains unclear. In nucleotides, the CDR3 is TGCGCCAGCAGCTTGGAGGCCTCTGGAAACACCATATATTTT. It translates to CASSLEASGNTIYF.